This TCR beta chain was documented in a study of vaccination effects on CD4 cells after COVID-19. Profiled with immunoSEQ multiplex PCR; TCRdb holds only in-frame clones, not every one. The sample includes about 24,000 clones, roughly four fifths of them seen just once. Regarding this clone: Antigen unknown.

CD4+ T cells specific for antigen were expanded with viral peptide pools by the ViraFEST assay before sequencing. On day 10 of culture, CD4+ T cells were separated out. A PCR test confirmed that the person had SARS-CoV-2 infection between March and December 2020. This receptor was obtained from a human donor who had a prior SARS-CoV-2 infection. The sequencing here drew on CD4+ T cells from PBMCs cultured with SARS-CoV-2 spike peptides, taken before COVID-19 vaccination.

Here the CDR3 DNA reads TGTGCCAGCAGCCCGAGGGTGAACACTGAAGCTTTCTTT. It specifies CASSPRVNTEAFF. J is TRBJ1-1 and V is TRBV5-4, with D uncertain. The CDR3 loop spans 13 amino acids. Per the germline V gene, CDR1 is SGHNT and CDR2 is YYREEE (reference sequence). Trimming shortened V by 4 bases and J by 0 bases, and 7 bases separated the two germline ends.